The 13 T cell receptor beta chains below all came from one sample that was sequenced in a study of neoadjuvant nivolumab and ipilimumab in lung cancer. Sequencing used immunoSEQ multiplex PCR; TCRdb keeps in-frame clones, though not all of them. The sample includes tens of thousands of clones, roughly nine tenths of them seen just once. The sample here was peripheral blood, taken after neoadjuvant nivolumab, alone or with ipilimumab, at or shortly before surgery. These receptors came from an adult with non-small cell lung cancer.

The CDR3 here is CASSAQQGRGEKLFF. The CDR3 DNA reads TGTGCCAGCAGCGCCCAACAGGGGAGGGGAGAAAAACTGTTTTTT. V usage is TRBV9 and J usage is TRBJ1-4, with 7 bases lining up with TRBD1. J gave up 8 bases and V 3 bases, and 10 bases lay outside the gene matches. This CDR3 spans 15 amino acids. Germline V gene sequence: CDR1 SGDLS, CDR2 YYNGEE.

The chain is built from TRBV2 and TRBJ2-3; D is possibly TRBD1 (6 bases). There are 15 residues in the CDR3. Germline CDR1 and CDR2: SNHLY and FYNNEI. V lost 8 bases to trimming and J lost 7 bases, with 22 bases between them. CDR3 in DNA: TGTGCCAGCGGTCAAGGGACATACCTCAGGAATACGCAGTATTTT. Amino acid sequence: CASGQGTYLRNTQYF.

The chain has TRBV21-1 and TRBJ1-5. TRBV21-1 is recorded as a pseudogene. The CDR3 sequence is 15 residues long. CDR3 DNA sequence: TGTGCCAGCAGCAAAAAGTGGGGGGGCCGACAGCCCCAGCATTTT. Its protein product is CASSKKWGGRQPQHF.

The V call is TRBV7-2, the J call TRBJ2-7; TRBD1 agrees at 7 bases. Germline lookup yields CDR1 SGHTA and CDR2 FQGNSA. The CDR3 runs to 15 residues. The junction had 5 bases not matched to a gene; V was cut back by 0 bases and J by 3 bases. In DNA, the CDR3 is TGTGCCAGCAGCTTAGCGGGGGACAGACTCTACGAGCAGTACTTC. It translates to CASSLAGDRLYEQYF.

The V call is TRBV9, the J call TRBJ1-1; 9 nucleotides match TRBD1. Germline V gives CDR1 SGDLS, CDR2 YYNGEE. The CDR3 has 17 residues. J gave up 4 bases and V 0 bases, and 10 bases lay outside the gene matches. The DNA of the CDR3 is TGTGCCAGCAGCGTAGATCTTGGACAGGGGTTTGGCACTGAAGCTTTCTTT. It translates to CASSVDLGQGFGTEAFF.

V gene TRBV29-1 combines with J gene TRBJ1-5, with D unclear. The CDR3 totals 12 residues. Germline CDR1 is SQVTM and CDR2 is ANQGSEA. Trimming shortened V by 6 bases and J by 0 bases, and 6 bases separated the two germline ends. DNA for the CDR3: TGCAGCGTCCCAGCTAGCAATCAGCCCCAGCATTTT. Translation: CSVPASNQPQHF.

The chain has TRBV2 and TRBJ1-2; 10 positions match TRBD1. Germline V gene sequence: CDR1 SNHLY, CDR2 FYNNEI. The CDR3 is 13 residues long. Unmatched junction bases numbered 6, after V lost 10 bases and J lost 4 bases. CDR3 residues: CATPRTGGYGYTF. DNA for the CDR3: TGTGCCACTCCCAGGACAGGGGGCTATGGCTACACCTTC.

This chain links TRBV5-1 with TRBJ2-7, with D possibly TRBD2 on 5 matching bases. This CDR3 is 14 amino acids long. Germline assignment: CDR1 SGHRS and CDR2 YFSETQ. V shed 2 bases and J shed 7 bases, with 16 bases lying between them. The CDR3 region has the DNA TGCGCCAGCAGCTTAGGAAGGGAAGGAGGTGAGCAGTACTTC. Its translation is CASSLGREGGEQYF.

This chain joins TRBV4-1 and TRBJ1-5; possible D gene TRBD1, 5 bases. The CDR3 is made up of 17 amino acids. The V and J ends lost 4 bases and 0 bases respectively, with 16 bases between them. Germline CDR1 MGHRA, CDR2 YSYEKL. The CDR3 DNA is TGCGCCAGCAGCCCCTGGTTCGGGGGTTATAGCAATCAGCCCCAGCATTTT. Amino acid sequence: CASSPWFGGYSNQPQHF.

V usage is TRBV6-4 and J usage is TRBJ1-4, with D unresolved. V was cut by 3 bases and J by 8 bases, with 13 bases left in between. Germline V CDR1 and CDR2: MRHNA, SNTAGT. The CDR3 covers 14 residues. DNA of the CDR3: TGTGCCAGCAGTGATCCAGGAGGGAAGGAAAAACTGTTTTTT. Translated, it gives CASSDPGGKEKLFF.

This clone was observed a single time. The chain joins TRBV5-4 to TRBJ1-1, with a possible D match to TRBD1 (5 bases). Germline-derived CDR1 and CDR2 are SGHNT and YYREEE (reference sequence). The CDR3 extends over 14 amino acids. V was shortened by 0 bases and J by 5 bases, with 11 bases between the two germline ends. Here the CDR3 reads CASSLEQAATEAFF. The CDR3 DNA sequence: TGTGCCAGCAGCTTGGAACAGGCAGCAACTGAAGCTTTCTTT.

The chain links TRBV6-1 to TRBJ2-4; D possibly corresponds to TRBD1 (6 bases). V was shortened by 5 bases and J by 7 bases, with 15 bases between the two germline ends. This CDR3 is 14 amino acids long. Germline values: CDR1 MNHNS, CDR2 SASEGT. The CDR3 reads CASSIQPQGNIQYF. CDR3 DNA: TGTGCCAGCAGTATCCAGCCCCAGGGGAACATTCAGTACTTC.

CDR3 loop: CASSWGQQNTEAFF. DNA for the CDR3: TGTGCCAGCAGTTGGGGACAGCAAAACACTGAAGCTTTCTTT. The J gene is TRBJ1-1, the V gene TRBV6-5, with 7 nucleotides matching TRBD1. The CDR3 totals 14 residues. Germline V gene data show CDR1 as MNHEY and CDR2 as SVGAGI. J gave up 2 bases and V 4 bases, and 4 bases lay outside the gene matches.